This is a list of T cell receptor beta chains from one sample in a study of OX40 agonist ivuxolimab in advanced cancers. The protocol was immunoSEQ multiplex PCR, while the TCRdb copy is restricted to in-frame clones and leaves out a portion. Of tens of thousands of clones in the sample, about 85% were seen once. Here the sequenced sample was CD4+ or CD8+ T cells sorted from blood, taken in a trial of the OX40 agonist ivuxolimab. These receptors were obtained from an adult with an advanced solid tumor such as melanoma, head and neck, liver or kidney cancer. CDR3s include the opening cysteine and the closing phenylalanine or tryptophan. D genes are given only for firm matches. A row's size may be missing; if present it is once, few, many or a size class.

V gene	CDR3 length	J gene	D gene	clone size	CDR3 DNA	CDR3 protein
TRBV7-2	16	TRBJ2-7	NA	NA	TGTGCCAGCAGCTTACGGCTAGCGTATAGCTCCTACGAGCAGTACTTC	CASSLRLAYSSYEQYF
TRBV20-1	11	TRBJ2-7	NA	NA	TGCAGTGCTAGAATACAGCGCGAGCAGTACTTC	CSARIQREQYF
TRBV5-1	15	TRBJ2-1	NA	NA	TGCGCCAGCAGCTTGCGAGAAAGCTCCTACAATGAGCAGTTCTTC	CASSLRESSYNEQFF
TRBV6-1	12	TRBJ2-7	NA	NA	TGTGCCAGCAGTGAAGCGGGTCCGGGCCTTTTCTTC	CASSEAGPGLFF
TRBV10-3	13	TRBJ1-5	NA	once	TGTGCCATCAGTGAGGGGGACAATCAGCCCCAGCATTTT	CAISEGDNQPQHF
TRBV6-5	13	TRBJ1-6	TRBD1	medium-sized	TGTGCCAGCAGTTTCGACAGGGATTCACCCCTCCACTTT	CASSFDRDSPLHF
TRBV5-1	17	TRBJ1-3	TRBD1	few	TGCGCCAGCAGCTTGGGCGACAGGGGGTTCTCTGGAAACACCATATATTTT	CASSLGDRGFSGNTIYF
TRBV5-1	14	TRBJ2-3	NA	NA	TGCGCCAGCAGCTTGGGGCAATCCACAGATACGCAGTATTTT	CASSLGQSTDTQYF
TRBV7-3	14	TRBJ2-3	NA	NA	TGTGCCAGCAGCTTAAACGGGGGCACAGATACGCAGTATTTT	CASSLNGGTDTQYF
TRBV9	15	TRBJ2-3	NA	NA	TGTGCCAGCAGCGTACGCGGGGTGTACACAGATACGCAGTATTTT	CASSVRGVYTDTQYF
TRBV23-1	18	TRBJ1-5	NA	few	TGCGCCAGCAGTCCTTGGACAGCGGTTTGCTATAGCAATCAGCCCCAGCATTTT	CASSPWTAVCYSNQPQHF
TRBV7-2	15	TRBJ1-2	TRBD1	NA	TGTGCCAGCAGCCCCCCAGGCGGGACAGTCTATGGCTACACCTTC	CASSPPGGTVYGYTF
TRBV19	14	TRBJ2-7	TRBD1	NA	TGTGCCAGTAGTACATCTAGGGGGCCCTACGAGCAGTACTTC	CASSTSRGPYEQYF
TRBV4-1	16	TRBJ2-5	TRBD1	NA	TGCGCCAGCAGCCAAGATGGGACAGGGGCCCAAGAGACCCAGTACTTC	CASSQDGTGAQETQYF
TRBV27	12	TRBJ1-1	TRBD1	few	TGTGCCAGCAGGACAGGGAGCACTGAAGCTTTCTTT	CASRTGSTEAFF
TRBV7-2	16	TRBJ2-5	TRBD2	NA	TGTGCCAGCAGCTCGTCTAGCGGGGCTACCCAAGAGACCCAGTACTTC	CASSSSSGATQETQYF
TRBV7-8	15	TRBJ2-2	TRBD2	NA	TGTGCCAGCAGCTTGCTGACGGGAGGGACCGGGGAGCTGTTTTTT	CASSLLTGGTGELFF
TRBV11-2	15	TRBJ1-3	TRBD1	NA	TGTGCCAGCAGCTCAACAGGGGGCTACGGAAACACCATATATTTT	CASSSTGGYGNTIYF
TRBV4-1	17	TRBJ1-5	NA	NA	TGCGCCAGCAGCCAATCCACAGGGCCCGGGAGCAATCAGCCCCAGCATTTT	CASSQSTGPGSNQPQHF
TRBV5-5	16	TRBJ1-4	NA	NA	TGTGCCAGCAGCGTGGTTCCGGGCTCGGGCCGGGAAAAACTGTTTTTT	CASSVVPGSGREKLFF
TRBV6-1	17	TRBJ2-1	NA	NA	TGTGCCAGCAGTGAAGGGAGGGGACTTCGCTCCTACAATGAGCAGTTCTTC	CASSEGRGLRSYNEQFF
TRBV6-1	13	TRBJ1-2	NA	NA	TGTGCCAGCAGCAGCGGGATCTTTGCTGGATACACCTTC	CASSSGIFAGYTF
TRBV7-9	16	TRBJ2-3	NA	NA	TGTGCCAGCGGACGGGGACCGTCGCGGAACACAGATACGCAGTATTTT	CASGRGPSRNTDTQYF
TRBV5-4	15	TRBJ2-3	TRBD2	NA	TGTGCCAGCAGCCGTGGGGGGGGGAGCACAGATACGCAGTATTTT	CASSRGGGSTDTQYF
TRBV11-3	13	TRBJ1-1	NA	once	TGTGCCAGCAGCACCCAGCCGAACACTGAAGCTTTCTTT	CASSTQPNTEAFF
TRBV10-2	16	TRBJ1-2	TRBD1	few	TGCGCCAGCAGTAGGACGGGGACAGGGTTAGGCTATGGCTACACCTTC	CASSRTGTGLGYGYTF
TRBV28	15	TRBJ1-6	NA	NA	TGTGCCAGCTCCCCCCTGACAGCCTATAATTCACCCCTCCACTTT	CASSPLTAYNSPLHF
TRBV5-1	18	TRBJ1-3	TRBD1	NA	TGCGCCAGCAGCTTGGAGGGGGCCGCGACAGGGGCTGGAAACACCATATATTTT	CASSLEGAATGAGNTIYF
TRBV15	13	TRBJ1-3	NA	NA	TGTGCCACCAGCAGAGCCCGCCGAAACACCATATATTTT	CATSRARRNTIYF
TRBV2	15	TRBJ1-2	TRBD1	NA	TGTGCCAGCAGTGTTATCGTACAGGGGGCGGAAGGCTACACCTTC	CASSVIVQGAEGYTF
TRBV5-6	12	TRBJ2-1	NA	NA	TGTGCCAGCAGCTTGGGACTCACTGAGCAGTTCTTC	CASSLGLTEQFF
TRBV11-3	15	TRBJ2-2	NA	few	TGTGCCAGCAGCTCCCATGGCATAAACACCGGGGAGCTGTTTTTT	CASSSHGINTGELFF
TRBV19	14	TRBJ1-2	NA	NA	TGTGCCAGTAGTTCCCGGACCGCAGGGAATGGCTACACCTTC	CASSSRTAGNGYTF
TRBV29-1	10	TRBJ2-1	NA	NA	TGCAGCGTTGCCCAGAGAGAGCAGTTCTTC	CSVAQREQFF
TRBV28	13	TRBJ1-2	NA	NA	TGTGCCAGCAGTTTAGGCAGGGTTTCTGGCTACACCTTC	CASSLGRVSGYTF
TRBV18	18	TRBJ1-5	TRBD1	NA	TGTGCCAGCTCACCGTCTTTAGGCCAGGGGGTTCATGATCAGCCCCAGCATTTT	CASSPSLGQGVHDQPQHF
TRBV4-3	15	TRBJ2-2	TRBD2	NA	TGCGCCAGCAGCCAAAGCGGGATTTACACCGGGGAGCTGTTTTTT	CASSQSGIYTGELFF
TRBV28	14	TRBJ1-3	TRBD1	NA	TGTGCCAGCAGTCTACAGGGGGCTGGAAACACCATATATTTT	CASSLQGAGNTIYF
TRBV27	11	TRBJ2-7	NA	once	TGTGCCAGCAGTACTCCCTACGAGCAGTACTTC	CASSTPYEQYF
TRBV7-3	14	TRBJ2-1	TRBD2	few	TGTGCCAGCAGCCCACCCGGGACTAGCGGTGAGCAGTTCTTC	CASSPPGTSGEQFF
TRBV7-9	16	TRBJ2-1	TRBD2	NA	TGTGCCAGCAGACAACGGGGAGGGCTCTTTTCCGATGAGCAGTTCTTC	CASRQRGGLFSDEQFF
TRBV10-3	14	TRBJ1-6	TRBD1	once	TGTGCCGCCAGGGGGGGTTTACTTGACTCACCCCTCCACTTT	CAARGGLLDSPLHF
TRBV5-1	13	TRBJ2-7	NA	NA	TGCGCCAGCAGCCTCGCACCGTCGGGGGAGCAGTACTTC	CASSLAPSGEQYF
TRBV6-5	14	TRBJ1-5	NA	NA	TGTGCCAGCAGAGAGATGGGCAACAATCAGCCCCAGCATTTT	CASREMGNNQPQHF
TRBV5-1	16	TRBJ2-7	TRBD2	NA	TGCGCCAGCAGCTTGATACTAGCGGGAGGTCCCGACGAGCAGTACTTC	CASSLILAGGPDEQYF
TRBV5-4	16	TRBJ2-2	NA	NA	TGTGCCAGCAGCTCACCTCAGACAGTGAACACCGGGGAGCTGTTTTTT	CASSSPQTVNTGELFF
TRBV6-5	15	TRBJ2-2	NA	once	TGTGCCAGCAGTTACGGAGACAGGTTCACCGGGGAGCTGTTTTTT	CASSYGDRFTGELFF
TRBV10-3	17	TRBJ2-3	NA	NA	TGTGCCATCAGTGAGTCGGCCGTTCCCTCTAGCACAGATACGCAGTATTTT	CAISESAVPSSTDTQYF
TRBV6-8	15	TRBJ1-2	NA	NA	TGTGCCAGCAGCTACTCCCGGACAGTTTTCGATGGCTACACCTTC	CASSYSRTVFDGYTF
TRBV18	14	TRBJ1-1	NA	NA	TGTGCCAGCTCACCATCAAGGGATAACACTGAAGCTTTCTTT	CASSPSRDNTEAFF
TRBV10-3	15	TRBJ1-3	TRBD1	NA	TGTGCCATCAGGCAAACAGGGGACTCTGGAAACACCATATATTTT	CAIRQTGDSGNTIYF
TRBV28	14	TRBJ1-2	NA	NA	TGTGCCAGCAGTTTCGGGGGCCACAACTATGGCTACACCTTC	CASSFGGHNYGYTF
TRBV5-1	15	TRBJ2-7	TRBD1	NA	TGCGCCAGCAGCTTGGAGGGGCAGGGGGCGAGGGAGCAGTACTTC	CASSLEGQGAREQYF
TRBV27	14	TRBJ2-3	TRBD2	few	TGTGCCAGCAGTTTACTGCGGGGGGGACAATCGCAGTATTTT	CASSLLRGGQSQYF
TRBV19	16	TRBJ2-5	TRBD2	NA	TGTGCCAGTAGTATACCACAGCGGGGTGGTTCCGAGACCCAGTACTTC	CASSIPQRGGSETQYF
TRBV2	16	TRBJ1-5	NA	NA	TGTGCCAGCAGTGACCCCTCCTCCCAGGGCAATCAGCCCCAGCATTTT	CASSDPSSQGNQPQHF
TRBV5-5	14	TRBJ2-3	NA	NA	TGTGCCAGCAGTCCCCAGGGAGACTCAGATACGCAGTATTTT	CASSPQGDSDTQYF